This record covers a single TCR beta chain. Compared with germline, one end of the junction differs, possibly owing to a read error. Primed by a sample-barcoded 5' primer and a J-beta primer mix, a second PCR proceeded for roughly 6 to 12 cycles. TCRdb recomputed calls from the 5' RACE reads with MiXCR, one row per CDR3 protein. The data show around 1,600,000 distinct CDR3 sequences, approximately 43% seen once. This entry belongs to a study of blood T cells in healthy people across ages. The germline V gene has CDR1 ENHRY and CDR2 SYGVKD. This CDR3 has 14 amino acids. The origin of this receptor is a woman younger than 35 in good health. The specimen sequenced was blood. The rearrangement joins TRBV10-3 to TRBJ2-3; possible D gene TRBD2, 5 bases. As DNA, the CDR3 is TGTGCCATCAGAGTGAGGGCTAACACAGATACGCGGTATTTT. This translates into CAIRVRANTDTRYF.